One and the same sample provided the 2 T cell receptor beta chains below, sequenced in a study of human T cells and chemical hapten exposure. Each CDR3 protein is one row after TCRdb ran MiXCR on the RACE reads. The table shows tens of thousands of distinct CDR3 sequences, with about 10% occurring only once. Stated time point: patch test 2, 6 weeks after DPC sensitization. Treatment in this sample: therapeutic diphenylcyclopropenone sensitization with weekly scalp DPC. The input for sequencing was whole blood, taken in connection with sensitization to the hapten diphenylcyclopropenone (DPC). All receptors come from a woman in her forties or fifties with alopecia areata. Some clones in this sample may be carry-over from other donors' samples.

This clonotype came up many times. The V call is TRBV2, the J call TRBJ1-1, with D possibly TRBD1 on 6 matching bases. The CDR3 is made up of 14 amino acids. Germline-derived CDR1 and CDR2 are SNHLY and FYNNEI. V was cut by 1 base and J by 7 bases, with 13 bases left in between. CDR3 amino acids: CASSEGMGGFEAFF. DNA for the CDR3: TGTGCCAGCAGTGAAGGTATGGGGGGCTTTGAAGCTTTCTTT.

The chain has TRBV6-2 or TRBV6-3 and TRBJ1-5, with D unclear. Germline CDR1 is MNHEY and CDR2 is SVGEGT. This CDR3 is built from 14 residues. Trimming stripped 7 bases from V and 0 bases from J, with 10 bases between. In DNA form, the CDR3 reads TGTGCCAGCATAGACGGCCATAGCAATCAGCCCCAGCATTTT. Protein: CASIDGHSNQPQHF.